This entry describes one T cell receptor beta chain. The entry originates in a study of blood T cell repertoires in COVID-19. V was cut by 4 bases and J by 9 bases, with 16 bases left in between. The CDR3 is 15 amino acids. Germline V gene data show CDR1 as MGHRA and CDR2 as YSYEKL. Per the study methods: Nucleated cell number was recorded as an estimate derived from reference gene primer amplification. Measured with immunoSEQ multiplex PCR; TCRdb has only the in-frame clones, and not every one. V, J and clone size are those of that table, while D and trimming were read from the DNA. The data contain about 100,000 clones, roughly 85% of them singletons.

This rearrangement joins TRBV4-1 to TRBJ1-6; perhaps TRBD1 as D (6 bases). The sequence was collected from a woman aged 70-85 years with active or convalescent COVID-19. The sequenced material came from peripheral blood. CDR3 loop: CASSLGQGKGSPLHF. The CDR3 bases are TGCGCCAGCAGCCTCGGGCAGGGGAAAGGTTCACCCCTCCACTTT.